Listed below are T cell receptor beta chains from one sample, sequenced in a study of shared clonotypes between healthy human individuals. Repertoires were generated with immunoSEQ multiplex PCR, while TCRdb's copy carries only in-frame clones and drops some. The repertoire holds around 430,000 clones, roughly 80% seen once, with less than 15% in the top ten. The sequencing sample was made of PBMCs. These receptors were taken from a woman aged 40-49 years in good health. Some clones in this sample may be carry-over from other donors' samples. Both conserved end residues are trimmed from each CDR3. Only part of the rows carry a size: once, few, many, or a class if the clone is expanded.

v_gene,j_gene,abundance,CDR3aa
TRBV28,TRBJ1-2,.,ASRKGMSYGYT
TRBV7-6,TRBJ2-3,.,ASSLAGTRTDTQY
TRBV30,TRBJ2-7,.,AWGLAGVTEQY
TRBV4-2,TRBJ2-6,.,ASSQVGGANVLT
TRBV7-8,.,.,ASSLLGAYEQY
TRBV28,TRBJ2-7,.,ASSFRLAGEQY
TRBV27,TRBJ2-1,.,ASSFYRGNEQF
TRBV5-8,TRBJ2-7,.,ASSLRQGANEQY
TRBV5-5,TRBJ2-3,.,ASSLASGTDTQY
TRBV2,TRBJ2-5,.,ASRAVQETQY
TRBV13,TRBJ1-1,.,ASSYIQGARKTEAF
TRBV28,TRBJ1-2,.,ASSLSKKGYGVGYT
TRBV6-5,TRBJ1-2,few,ASIDTYGGYT
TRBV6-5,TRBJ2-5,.,ASSRGTAYQETQY
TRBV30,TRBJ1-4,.,AWSVQAEKLF
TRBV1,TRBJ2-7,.,TSSDRNRYEQY
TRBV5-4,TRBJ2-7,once,ASSLWGQGFYEQY
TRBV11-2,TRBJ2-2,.,ASSLEGLAGNTGELF
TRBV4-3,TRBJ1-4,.,ASSQDPRGSSEKLF
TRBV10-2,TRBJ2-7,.,ASMKGLGGHEQY
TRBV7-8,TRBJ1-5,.,ASSSLQGSQPQH
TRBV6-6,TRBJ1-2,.,ASSYAGDVYGYT
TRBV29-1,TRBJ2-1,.,SVGRGGLYNEQF
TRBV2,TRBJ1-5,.,ASSVGGGWQPQH
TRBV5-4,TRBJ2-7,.,ASSPAPTSIYEQY
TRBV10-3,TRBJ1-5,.,AIKYSVDQPQH
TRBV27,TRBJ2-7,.,ASSLFGNSYEQY
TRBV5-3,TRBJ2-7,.,ARSHNSDRATENEQY
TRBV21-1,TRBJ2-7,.,ASSKGRGQRLGCEQY
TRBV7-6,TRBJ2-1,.,ASSLGYKLMSYNEQF
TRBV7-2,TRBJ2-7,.,ASSFRGGAYEQY
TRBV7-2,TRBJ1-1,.,ASSSWWVTEAF
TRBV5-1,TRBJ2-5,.,ASSSQIGALETQY
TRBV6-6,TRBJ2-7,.,ASSYAAYEQY
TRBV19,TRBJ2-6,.,ASSIVSPGANVLT
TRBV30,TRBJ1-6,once,AWSARLSGKSPLH
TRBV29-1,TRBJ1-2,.,SVEPRGRVNGYT
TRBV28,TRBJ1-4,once,ASSLWRRSNEKLF
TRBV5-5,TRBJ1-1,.,ASSFDRVSF
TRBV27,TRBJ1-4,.,ASSLLGANEKLF
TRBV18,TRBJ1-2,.,ASSPGAEANYGYT
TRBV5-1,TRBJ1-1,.,ASSLSRDRGNTEAF
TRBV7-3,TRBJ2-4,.,ASSRSAGDIQY
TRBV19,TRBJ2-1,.,ASSVGTPYNEQF
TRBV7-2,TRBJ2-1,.,ASSLARTSGHEQF
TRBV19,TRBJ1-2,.,ASSTQGGQGYFNYGYT
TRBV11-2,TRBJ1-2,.,ASSLEGTGVYGYT
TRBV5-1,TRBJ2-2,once,ASSLRLAGGRGGELF
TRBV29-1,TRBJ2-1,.,SVEGQAGAPGGSYNEQF
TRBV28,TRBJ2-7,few,ASSLPGLSEQY